The 8 T cell receptor beta chains reported below all come from one sample, sequenced in a study of metastatic and nonmetastatic thyroid tumors. Treatment of any kind had been given to no patient before thyroid surgery. MiXCR re-clonotyped the PCR reads for TCRdb. The sample includes over 25,000 clones, about a sixth seen only once; the top ten take 4.5% to 5.5%. Sequencing was done on a sample of blood. These receptor sequences come from a female donor with papillary thyroid cancer or a benign thyroid nodule (not recorded which). Some clones in this sample may be carry-over from other donors' samples.

This chain connects TRBV6-2 or TRBV6-3 to TRBJ2-5, with 12 positions matching TRBD2. V trimming: 4 bases; J trimming: 2 bases; junction bases outside the gene matches: 11. This CDR3 spans 18 amino acids. Looked up from germline, CDR1 is MNHEY and CDR2 is SVGEGT. The CDR3 nucleotides are TGTGCCAGCAGTTTATGGGTCGGGCTAGCGGGGGGGCAAGAGACCCAGTACTTC. It encodes CASSLWVGLAGGQETQYF.

Notes on this clone: A much more abundant neighbour one base away suggests this may be a read error. J is TRBJ1-6 and V is TRBV20-1, with D possibly matching TRBD1 (6 bases). V lost 4 bases to trimming and J lost 8 bases, with 18 bases between them. The germline CDR1 and CDR2 sequences are DFQATT and SNEGSKA (reference sequence). The CDR3 loop spans 15 amino acids. Written as DNA, the CDR3 is TGCAGTGCTACTTTGGGGGCCCCTGTGGATTCACCCCTCCACTTT. Its protein product is CSATLGAPVDSPLHF.

This clone was recorded at least ten times. The chain has TRBV12-3 or TRBV12-4 and TRBJ1-1; D call uncertain. V was pared by 1 base and J by 11 bases, with 11 bases between. The CDR3 loop spans 12 amino acids. CDR3 sequence (DNA): TGTGCCAGCAGTTTAGGGAGCGCTCTCGCTTTCTTT. Residues: CASSLGSALAFF.

On this clone itself: This CDR3 is also generated by other DNA sequences in the sample. The gene calls are TRBV4-1 and TRBJ2-3; 9 bases fit TRBD2. CDR1 and CDR2 (germline): MGHRA, YSYEKL. There are 17 residues in the CDR3. Trimming removed 5 bases from V and 6 bases from J; junction bases left unmatched: 15. The CDR3 region is CASSDDAGGLGGDTQYF. CDR3 nucleotide sequence: TGCGCCAGCAGCGATGATGCGGGGGGGCTTGGTGGGGATACGCAGTATTTT.

In its sample, this clone was seen many times. V is TRBV4-3 and J is TRBJ1-6, with a tentative D call TRBD1 (6 bases). Per the germline V gene, CDR1 is LGHNA and CDR2 is YSLEER. V was clipped by 4 bases and J by 5 bases, with 15 bases between them. The CDR3 has 16 amino acids. CDR3 protein: CASSPHRTENNSPLHF. The CDR3 DNA follows: TGCGCCAGCAGCCCCCATAGGACAGAAAATAATTCACCCCTCCACTTT.

This clone was picked up one time. A read error may explain this, as a much larger clone is one base away. At the DNA level, this CDR3 is encoded by other sequences in the same sample as well. The rearrangement links TRBV20-1 to TRBJ2-5; possible D gene TRBD2, 7 bases. Germline CDR1 reads DFQATT; CDR2 reads SNEGSKA (reference sequence). V lost 6 bases, J lost 5 bases, and 19 bases lay in between. This CDR3 has 14 amino acids. The CDR3 bases are TGCAGTGCGCTGAGAGGGGGGGAACGGGAGACCCAGTACTTC. This gives the protein CSALRGGERETQYF.

Worth noting for this clone: Given a much more abundant clone one base away, this may be a read error. The genes are TRBV10-3 and TRBJ2-2; D is ambiguous. Germline CDR1 and CDR2: ENHRY and SYGVKD. Between the trimmed V and J ends, which lost 7 bases and 6 bases, there was a span of 6 bases. The CDR3 extends over 11 amino acids. The CDR3 DNA follows: TGTGCCATCACCGGGTCCGGGGAGCTGTTTTTT. Translating it yields CAITGSGELFF.

This clone occurred many times. The chain joins TRBV5-1 to TRBJ1-3; TRBD1 might be the D (5 bases). Germline-derived CDR1 and CDR2 are SGHRS and YFSETQ. V lost 4 bases and J lost 8, with 13 bases in between. CDR3 length: 13 residues. For the CDR3, the DNA is TGCGCCAGCAGCCTCTCAGGGATCCACACCATATATTTT. Its protein product is CASSLSGIHTIYF.